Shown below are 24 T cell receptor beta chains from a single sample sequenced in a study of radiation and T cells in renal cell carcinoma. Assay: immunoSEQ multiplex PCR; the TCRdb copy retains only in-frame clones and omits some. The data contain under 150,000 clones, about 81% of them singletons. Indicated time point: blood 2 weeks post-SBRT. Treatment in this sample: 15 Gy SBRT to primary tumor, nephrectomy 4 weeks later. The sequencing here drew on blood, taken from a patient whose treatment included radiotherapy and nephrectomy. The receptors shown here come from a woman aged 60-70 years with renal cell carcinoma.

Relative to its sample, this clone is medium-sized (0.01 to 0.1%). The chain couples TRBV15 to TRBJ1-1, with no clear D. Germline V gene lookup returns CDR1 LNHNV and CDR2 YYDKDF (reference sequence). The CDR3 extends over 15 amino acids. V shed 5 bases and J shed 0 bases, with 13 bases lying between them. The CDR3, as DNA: TGTGCCACCAGCGGGGTCCGGGCCCTGAACACTGAAGCTTTCTTT. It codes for CATSGVRALNTEAFF.

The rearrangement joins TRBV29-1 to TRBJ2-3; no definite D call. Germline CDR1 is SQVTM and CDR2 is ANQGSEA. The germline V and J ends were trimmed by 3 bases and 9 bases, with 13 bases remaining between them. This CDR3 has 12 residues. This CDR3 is CSVDWDLGTQYF. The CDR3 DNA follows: TGCAGCGTTGATTGGGATTTAGGCACGCAGTATTTT.

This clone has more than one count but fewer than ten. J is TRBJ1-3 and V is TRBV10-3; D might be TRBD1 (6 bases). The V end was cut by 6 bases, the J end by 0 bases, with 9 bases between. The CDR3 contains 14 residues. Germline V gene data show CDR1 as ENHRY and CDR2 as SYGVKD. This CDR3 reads CAISGQSSGNTIYF. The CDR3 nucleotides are TGTGCCATCAGCGGACAGAGCTCTGGAAACACCATATATTTT.

DNA for the CDR3: TGTGCCAGCAGGAAGACAGGGGACACTGAAGCTTTCTTT. Translated, it gives CASRKTGDTEAFF. V gene TRBV6-5 combines with J gene TRBJ1-1; 8 bases are a match to TRBD1. CDR1 is MNHEY and CDR2 is SVGAGI in the germline V gene. The CDR3 extends over 13 amino acids. The ends lost 6 bases at V and 3 bases at J; junction bases unmatched: 3.

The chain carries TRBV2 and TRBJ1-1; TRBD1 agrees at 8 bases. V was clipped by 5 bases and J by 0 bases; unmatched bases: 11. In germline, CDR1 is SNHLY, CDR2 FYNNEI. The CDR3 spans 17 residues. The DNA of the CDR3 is TGTGCCAGCAGTAATCTTCGGGACAGGTATATGAACACTGAAGCTTTCTTT. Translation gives CASSNLRDRYMNTEAFF.

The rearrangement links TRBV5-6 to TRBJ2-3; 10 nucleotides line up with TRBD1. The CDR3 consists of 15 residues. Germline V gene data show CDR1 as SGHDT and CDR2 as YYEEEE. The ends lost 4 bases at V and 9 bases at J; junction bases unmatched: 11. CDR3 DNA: TGTGCCAGCAGCCCCCGGGACAGGGGTGTTGGAACGCAGTATTTT. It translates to CASSPRDRGVGTQYF.

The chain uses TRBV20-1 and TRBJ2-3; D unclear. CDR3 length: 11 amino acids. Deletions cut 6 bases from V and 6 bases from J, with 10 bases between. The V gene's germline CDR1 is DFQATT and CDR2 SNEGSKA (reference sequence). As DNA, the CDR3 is TGCAGTGCCCATAGCCGGGATACGCAGTATTTT. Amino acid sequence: CSAHSRDTQYF.

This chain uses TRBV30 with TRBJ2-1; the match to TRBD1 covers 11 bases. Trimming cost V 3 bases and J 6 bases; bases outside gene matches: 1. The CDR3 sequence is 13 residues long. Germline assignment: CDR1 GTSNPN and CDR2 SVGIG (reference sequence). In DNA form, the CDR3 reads TGTGCCTGGAGGGGACAGGGGGGCAATGAGCAGTTCTTC. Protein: CAWRGQGGNEQFF.

CDR3 in amino acids: CASSPPTPSGYQETQYF. For the CDR3, the DNA is TGTGCCAGCAGTCCGCCGACCCCTAGCGGGTACCAAGAGACCCAGTACTTC. The chain is built from TRBV28 and TRBJ2-5; 8 nucleotides agree with TRBD2. Germline values: CDR1 MDHEN, CDR2 SYDVKM. Trimming at V came to 5 bases and at J to 0 bases, leaving 11 bases not matched to a gene. CDR3 length equals 17 residues.

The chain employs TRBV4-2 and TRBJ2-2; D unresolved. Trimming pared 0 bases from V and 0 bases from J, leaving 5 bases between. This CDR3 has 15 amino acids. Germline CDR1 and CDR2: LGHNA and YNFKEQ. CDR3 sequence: CASSQDPANTGELFF. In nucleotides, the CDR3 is TGTGCCAGCAGCCAAGATCCCGCGAACACCGGGGAGCTGTTTTTT.

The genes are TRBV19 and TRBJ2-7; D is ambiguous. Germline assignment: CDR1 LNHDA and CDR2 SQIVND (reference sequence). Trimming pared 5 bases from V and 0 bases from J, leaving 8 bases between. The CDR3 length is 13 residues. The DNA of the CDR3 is TGTGCCAGTAGTTCCCAAACCTCCTACGAGCAGTACTTC. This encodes CASSSQTSYEQYF. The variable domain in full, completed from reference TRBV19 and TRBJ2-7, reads DGGITQSPKYLFRKEGQNVTLSCEQNLNHDAMYWYRQDPGQGLRLIYYSQIVNDFQKGDIAEGYSVSREKKESFPLTVTSAQKNPTAFYLCASSSQTSYEQYFGPGTRLTVT.

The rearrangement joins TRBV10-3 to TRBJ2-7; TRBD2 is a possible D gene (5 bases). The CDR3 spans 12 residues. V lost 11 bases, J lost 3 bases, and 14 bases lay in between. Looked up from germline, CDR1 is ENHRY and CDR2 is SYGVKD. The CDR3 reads CAGTADYYEQYF. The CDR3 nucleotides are TGTGCCGGCACAGCGGATTACTACGAGCAGTACTTC.

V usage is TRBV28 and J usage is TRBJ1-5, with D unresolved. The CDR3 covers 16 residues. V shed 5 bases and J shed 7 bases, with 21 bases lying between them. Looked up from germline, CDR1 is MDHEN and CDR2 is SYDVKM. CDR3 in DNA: TGTGCCAGCAGTCATGAACCAAACACTGGAGGGCAGCCCCAGCATTTT. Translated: CASSHEPNTGGQPQHF.

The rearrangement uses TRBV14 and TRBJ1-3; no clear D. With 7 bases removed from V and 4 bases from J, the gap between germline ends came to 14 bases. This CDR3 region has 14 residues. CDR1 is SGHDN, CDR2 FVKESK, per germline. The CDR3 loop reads CASKLESRGNTIYF. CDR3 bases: TGTGCCAGCAAATTGGAGTCTCGGGGAAACACCATATATTTT.

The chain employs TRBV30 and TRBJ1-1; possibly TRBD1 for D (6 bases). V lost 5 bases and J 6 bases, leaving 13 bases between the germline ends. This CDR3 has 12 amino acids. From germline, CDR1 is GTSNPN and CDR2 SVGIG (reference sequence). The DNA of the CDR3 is TGTGCCTGGGCGCAGGGGACTGCTGAAGCTTTCTTT. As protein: CAWAQGTAEAFF.

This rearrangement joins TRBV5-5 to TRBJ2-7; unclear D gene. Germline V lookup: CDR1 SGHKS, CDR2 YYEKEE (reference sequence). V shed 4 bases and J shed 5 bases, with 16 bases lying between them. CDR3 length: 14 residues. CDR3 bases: TGTGCCAGCAGCCCAACGGCGCAGATCCACGAGCAGTACTTC. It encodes CASSPTAQIHEQYF.

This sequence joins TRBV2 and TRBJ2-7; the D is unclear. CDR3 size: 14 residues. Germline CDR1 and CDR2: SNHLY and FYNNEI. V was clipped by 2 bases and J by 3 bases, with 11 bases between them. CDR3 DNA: TGTGCCAGCAGTGAATATGGCACCCGCTACGAGCAGTACTTC. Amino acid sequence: CASSEYGTRYEQYF. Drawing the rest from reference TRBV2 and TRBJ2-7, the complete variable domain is EPEVTQTPSHQVTQMGQEVILRCVPISNHLYFYWYRQILGQKVEFLVSFYNNEISEKSEIFDDQFSVERPDGSNFTLKIRSTKLEDSAMYFCASSEYGTRYEQYFGPGTRLTVT.

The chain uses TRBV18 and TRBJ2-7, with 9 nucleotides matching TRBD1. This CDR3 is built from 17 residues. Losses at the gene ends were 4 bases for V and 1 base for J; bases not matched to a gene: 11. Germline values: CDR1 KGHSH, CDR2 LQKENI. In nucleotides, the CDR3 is TGTGCCAGCTCACTTTCGGCGCGGACAGGGGATTCCTACGAGCAGTACTTC. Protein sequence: CASSLSARTGDSYEQYF.

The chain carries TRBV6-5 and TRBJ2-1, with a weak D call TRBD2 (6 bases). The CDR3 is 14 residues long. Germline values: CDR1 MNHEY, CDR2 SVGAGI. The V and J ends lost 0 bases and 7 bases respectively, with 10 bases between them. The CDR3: CASSYSPGRNEQFF. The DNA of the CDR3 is TGTGCCAGCAGTTACTCGCCAGGGAGGAATGAGCAGTTCTTC.

CDR3 in amino acids: CASSALGTQYGYTF. DNA of the CDR3: TGTGCCAGCAGCGCCCTCGGGACACAGTATGGCTACACCTTC. The chain is built from TRBV6-5 and TRBJ1-2; weak D call: TRBD1 (6 bases). CDR3 length: 14 residues. The ends were cut back, 6 bases at V and 5 bases at J, with 16 bases in the middle. The germline V gene encodes CDR1 MNHEY and CDR2 SVGAGI.

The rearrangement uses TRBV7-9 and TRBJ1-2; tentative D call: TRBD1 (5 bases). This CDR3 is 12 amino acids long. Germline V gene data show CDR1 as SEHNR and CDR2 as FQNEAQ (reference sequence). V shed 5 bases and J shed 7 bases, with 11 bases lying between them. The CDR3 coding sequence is TGTGCCAGCAGCCAGCCAGGGTTTGGCTACACCTTC. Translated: CASSQPGFGYTF.

The CDR3 spells CASSLRHGNQPQHF. CDR3 DNA: TGTGCCAGCAGCTTACGACACGGGAATCAGCCCCAGCATTTT. The chain uses TRBV5-8 and TRBJ1-5; D is uncertain. V dropped 2 bases and J dropped 4 bases, with 10 bases sitting between them. This CDR3 has 14 residues. CDR1 is SGHTS and CDR2 is YDEGEE in the germline V gene.

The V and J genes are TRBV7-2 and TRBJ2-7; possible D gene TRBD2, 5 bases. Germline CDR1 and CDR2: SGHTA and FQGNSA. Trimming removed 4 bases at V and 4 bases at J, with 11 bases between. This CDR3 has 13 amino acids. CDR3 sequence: CASSYGREYEQYF. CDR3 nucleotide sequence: TGTGCCAGCAGCTACGGACGGGAATACGAGCAGTACTTC.

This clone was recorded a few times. DNA for the CDR3: TGTGCCAGCAGGCCGGGACTAGCGGTTAATGAGCAGTTCTTC. Protein sequence: CASRPGLAVNEQFF. This chain joins TRBV28 and TRBJ2-1; 11 bases align to TRBD2. CDR3 length equals 14 residues. CDR1 MDHEN and CDR2 SYDVKM come from the germline V gene. J lost 7 bases, V lost 6 bases, and 5 bases had no gene match.